Presented here are 23 T cell receptor beta chains from one specimen sequenced in a study of regulatory T cells in long-lasting Graves disease. Specified time point: persistent/refractory GD, antithyroid drugs over 5 years with positive TRAb. RNA from PBMCs was the source of the TCR library. Construction of the TCR beta libraries employed iRepertoire HTBI primers in conjunction with Arm-PCR of CDR3 regions. Via MiXCR, TCRdb re-called the multiplex PCR reads, giving one row per CDR3 protein. The sample comprises approximately 470,000 distinct CDR3 sequences, about a fifth of which are singletons, and less than 9% rests with the top ten. Material: peripheral blood mononuclear cells (PBMCs), obtained when the disease was refractory, from a patient treated with antithyroid drugs. The receptors come from a female donor with Graves disease.

There are many counts of this clonotype. V gene TRBV30 combines with J gene TRBJ1-1; D call uncertain. Germline CDR1 reads GTSNPN; CDR2 reads SVGIG (reference sequence). Trimming took off 6 bases at V and 2 bases at J, with 7 bases between the two ends. The CDR3 extends over 11 amino acids. In DNA, the CDR3 is TGTGCCTGCGTCTTAAACACTGAAGCTTTCTTT. Its translation is CACVLNTEAFF.

This clonotype was detected a few times. This sequence joins TRBV19 and TRBJ1-1, with D possibly matching TRBD1 (6 bases). Germline CDR1 is LNHDA and CDR2 is SQIVND (reference sequence). The CDR3 spans 15 residues. Trimming pared 5 bases from V and 0 bases from J, leaving 13 bases between. In nucleotides, the CDR3 is TGTGCCAGTAGTGGGGTGGGGGCCATGAACACTGAAGCTTTCTTT. Encoded protein: CASSGVGAMNTEAFF.

This clonotype has a count of ten or more. The chain has TRBV12-3 or TRBV12-4 and TRBJ1-1, with D unresolved. Trimming removed 3 bases from V and 4 bases from J, with 9 bases in between. This CDR3 has 13 amino acids. The CDR3 coding sequence is TGTGCCAGCAGTTTCCGAAGCGGCACTGAAGCTTTCTTT. Translation gives CASSFRSGTEAFF.

This clonotype was observed a single time. This chain links TRBV5-1 with TRBJ2-7, with 10 bases identical to TRBD2. The V and J ends lost 1 base and 5 bases, in that order; junction bases with no gene match: 12. The CDR3 runs 17 residues. Looked up from germline, CDR1 is SGHRS and CDR2 is YFSETQ. CDR3 sequence reads: CASSLRASGSFVNEQYF. As DNA, the CDR3 is TGCGCCAGCAGCTTGAGGGCTAGCGGGAGTTTCGTCAACGAGCAGTACTTC.

This clonotype has a handful of counts. In DNA, the CDR3 is TGCAGTGCTACAGGGGGGGCTTACGAGCAGTACTTC. Translated, it gives CSATGGAYEQYF. J is TRBJ2-7 and V is TRBV20-1; the D gene could be TRBD1 or TRBD2 (7 bases each). The CDR3 spans 12 residues. V was shortened by 4 bases and J by 4 bases, with 11 bases between the two germline ends. The V gene's germline CDR1 is DFQATT and CDR2 SNEGSKA (reference sequence).

With regard to this clonotype: A much larger clone differs by one base, so this may be a read error. This chain uses TRBV6-5 with TRBJ1-1, with D possibly matching TRBD1 (6 bases). CDR1 and CDR2 from the germline V gene are MNHEY and SVGAGI. The V end lost 2 bases, the J end lost 0 bases, and 13 bases lay between the germline ends. The CDR3 extends over 16 amino acids. The DNA of the CDR3 is TGTGCCAGCAGTTACCTCTACACAGGGCTGAACACTGAAGCTTTCTTT. Protein sequence: CASSYLYTGLNTEAFF.

The sample holds many counts of this clonotype. This rearrangement joins TRBV6-2 or TRBV6-3 to TRBJ1-5, with a weak D call TRBD1 (6 bases). CDR1 MNHEY and CDR2 SVGEGT come from the germline V gene. The CDR3 sequence is 17 residues long. V lost 4 bases to trimming and J lost 4 bases, with 20 bases between them. The CDR3, as DNA: TGTGCCAGCAGTTCCCCGGGCAGGGGCAGAGGTAATCAGCCCCAGCATTTT. Translation gives CASSSPGRGRGNQPQHF.

This clonotype was seen a few times. The chain links TRBV28 to TRBJ1-4; TRBD1 might be the D (5 bases). Germline CDR1 and CDR2: MDHEN and SYDVKM. The CDR3 spans 17 residues. Trimming took 4 bases from V and 5 from J, leaving 20 bases between them. CDR3 sequence: CASSSPSWRGENEKLFF. As DNA, the CDR3 is TGTGCCAGCAGTTCCCCCTCCTGGAGGGGCGAAAATGAAAAACTGTTTTTT.

The chain links TRBV19 to TRBJ2-1; no firm D call. The germline gives CDR1 LNHDA, CDR2 SQIVND (reference sequence). Trimming pared 3 bases from V and 6 bases from J, leaving 6 bases between. The CDR3 runs to 12 residues. CDR3 in amino acids: CASSISPNEQFF. DNA for the CDR3: TGTGCCAGTAGTATTTCGCCCAATGAGCAGTTCTTC. The full variable domain, with the rest looked up from reference TRBV19 and TRBJ2-1, is DGGITQSPKYLFRKEGQNVTLSCEQNLNHDAMYWYRQDPGQGLRLIYYSQIVNDFQKGDIAEGYSVSREKKESFPLTVTSAQKNPTAFYLCASSISPNEQFFGPGTRLTVL.

This clonotype was found a few times. The chain is built from TRBV5-1 and TRBJ2-5; 9 bases map to TRBD1. The CDR3 runs to 17 residues. Per the germline V gene, CDR1 is SGHRS and CDR2 is YFSETQ. Trimming removed 4 bases from V and 4 bases from J; junction bases left unmatched: 14. The CDR3 is CASSPSGTGFWGETQYF. The CDR3 DNA is TGCGCCAGCAGCCCGTCGGGGACAGGGTTTTGGGGAGAGACCCAGTACTTC.

This clonotype was picked up a small number of times. The chain combines TRBV5-4 with TRBJ2-7; no reliable D call. CDR3 size: 15 residues. The V gene's germline CDR1 is SGHNT and CDR2 YYREEE (reference sequence). Trimming shortened V by 3 bases and J by 6 bases, and 19 bases separated the two germline ends. The CDR3 DNA sequence: TGTGCCAGCAGCTGGGCCTCAGATTATCACGGCGAGCAGTACTTC. Translated: CASSWASDYHGEQYF.

The sample holds one count of this clonotype. A clone one base away is much larger, so this may be a read error. The chain combines TRBV6-2 or TRBV6-3 with TRBJ2-5, with 8 bases aligning to TRBD1. Germline-derived CDR1 and CDR2 are MNHEY and SVGEGT. This CDR3 comprises 14 residues. The V segment lost 6 bases and the J segment 5 bases; nucleotides outside the gene matches: 8. This chain's CDR3 is CASRADREWETQYF. CDR3 DNA sequence: TGTGCCAGCAGAGCGGACAGGGAATGGGAGACCCAGTACTTC.

This clonotype was counted many times. This chain joins TRBV6-2 or TRBV6-3 and TRBJ2-7; D uncertain. Deletions cut 2 bases from V and 3 bases from J, with 8 bases between. This CDR3 has 13 amino acids. Looked up from germline, CDR1 is MNHEY and CDR2 is SVGEGT. CDR3 protein: CASSYNRDYEQYF. For the CDR3, the DNA is TGTGCCAGCAGTTACAATAGAGACTACGAGCAGTACTTC.

The sample holds a few counts of this clonotype. One base away lies a much larger clone, so this may be a sequencing read error. The chain recombines TRBV12-3 or TRBV12-4 with TRBJ2-7; 7 nucleotides agree with TRBD2. Trimming removed 7 bases from V and 3 bases from J; junction bases left unmatched: 9. CDR3 length: 14 amino acids. DNA for the CDR3: TGTGCCAGCAACGAAGCGGGAAGTGGCTACGAGCAGTACTTC. It specifies CASNEAGSGYEQYF.

V usage is TRBV28 and J usage is TRBJ1-6, with D unclear. CDR3 length: 15 amino acids. The germline CDR1 and CDR2 sequences are MDHEN and SYDVKM. Trimming removed 4 bases from V and 7 bases from J, with 14 bases in between. The CDR3 is CASSSRRIPNSPLHF. DNA of the CDR3: TGTGCCAGCAGTTCGCGCAGGATTCCGAATTCACCCCTCCACTTT.

The V and J genes are TRBV3-1 and TRBJ1-5; D remains unclear. With 4 bases removed from V and 3 bases from J, the gap between germline ends came to 4 bases. Germline CDR1 reads LGHDT; CDR2 reads YNNKEL (reference sequence). This CDR3 is 12 amino acids long. CDR3 in amino acids: CASSLNNQPQHF. For the CDR3, the DNA is TGTGCCAGCAGCCTGAACAATCAGCCCCAGCATTTT. The whole variable domain, remainder taken from reference TRBV3-1 and TRBJ1-5, is DTAVSQTPKYLVTQMGNDKSIKCEQNLGHDTMYWYKQDSKKFLKIMFSYNNKELIINETVPNRFSPKSPDKAHLNLHINSLELGDSAVYFCASSLNNQPQHFGDGTRLSIL.

This chain joins TRBV12-3 or TRBV12-4 and TRBJ2-1; the match to TRBD2 covers 8 bases. The ends lost 3 bases at V and 1 base at J; junction bases unmatched: 5. CDR3 size: 16 residues. The CDR3 here is CASSFREGLSYNEQFF. The DNA for the CDR3 is TGTGCCAGCAGTTTTCGGGAGGGACTTTCCTACAATGAGCAGTTCTTC.

The gene calls are TRBV20-1 and TRBJ2-5, with 8 bases lining up with TRBD2. CDR1 is DFQATT, CDR2 SNEGSKA, per germline (reference sequence). The ends lost 6 bases at V and 0 bases at J; junction bases unmatched: 6. This CDR3 region has 14 residues. The CDR3 sequence: CSASGRAHQETQYF. The CDR3 coding sequence is TGCAGTGCCTCCGGGAGGGCTCACCAAGAGACCCAGTACTTC.

This clonotype appeared many times. The chain combines TRBV20-1 with TRBJ2-7; no clear D gene. Germline CDR1 reads DFQATT; CDR2 reads SNEGSKA (reference sequence). Deletions cut 6 bases from V and 0 bases from J, with 9 bases between. This CDR3 is 12 amino acids long. CDR3: CSATGHSYEQYF. As DNA, the CDR3 is TGCAGTGCCACGGGCCACTCCTACGAGCAGTACTTC.

V and J are TRBV15 and TRBJ1-4; D is perhaps TRBD1 (5 bases). Germline loops: CDR1 LNHNV, CDR2 YYDKDF (reference sequence). With 8 bases removed from V and 0 bases from J, the gap between germline ends came to 28 bases. The CDR3 is 20 residues long. The CDR3 nucleotides read TGTGCCACCGGACAAGGGACGAATCCCCGTGGACGGACAACTAATGAAAAACTGTTTTTT. As protein: CATGQGTNPRGRTTNEKLFF.

This clonotype showed up many times. V gene TRBV2 combines with J gene TRBJ2-5, with TRBD2 matching 13 bases. V gave up 3 bases and J gave up 4 bases; unmatched junction bases: 11. Germline values: CDR1 SNHLY, CDR2 FYNNEI. This CDR3 has 18 residues. The CDR3 DNA sequence: TGTGCCAGCAGTGAGTTGGGACTAGCGGGAAATAAGGGAGAGACCCAGTACTTC. Translating gives CASSELGLAGNKGETQYF.

This clonotype was counted only a few times. J is TRBJ1-2 and V is TRBV29-1; 7 nucleotides align to TRBD1. CDR1 is SQVTM, CDR2 ANQGSEA, per germline. V lost 4 bases to trimming and J lost 3 bases; unmatched junction nucleotides: 8. The CDR3 loop spans 14 amino acids. CDR3 nucleotide sequence: TGCAGCGTTGGCCCGGAACAGGGGCACTATGGCTACACCTTC. Translated: CSVGPEQGHYGYTF. Variable domain in full (rest from reference TRBV29-1 and TRBJ1-2): SAVISQKPSRDICQRGTSLTIQCQVDSQVTMMFWYRQQPGQSLTLIATANQGSEATYESGFVIDKFPISRPNLTFSTLTVSNMSPEDSSIYLCSVGPEQGHYGYTFGSGTRLTVV.

This clonotype was seen at least ten times. The chain uses TRBV6-1 and TRBJ1-5, with D unclear. CDR1 is MNHNS and CDR2 is SASEGT in the germline V gene. CDR3 length: 18 residues. V was pared by 4 bases and J by 1 base, with 20 bases between. CDR3 bases: TGTGCCAGCAGTGCGAATCCTAGCTGGGATTGGAGCAATCAGCCCCAGCATTTT. It translates to CASSANPSWDWSNQPQHF.